Listed below are T cell receptor beta chains from one sample, sequenced in a study of memory CD4+ T cells and cytomegalovirus serostatus. Some clones are missing from TCRdb's copy, which holds only in-frame ones; the method was immunoSEQ multiplex PCR. Of under 40,000 clones in the sample, approximately 79% were seen once. Sequenced sample: memory CD4+ T cells from blood. The receptor set was obtained from an adult in good health and CMV-seropositive. Each CDR3 is given with its conserved first and last residue. A D gene is named only where the DNA matches it firmly. Expanded clones are given a class, and other clones once, few, many or no size at all.

D gene	J gene	clone size	V gene	CDR3 DNA	CDR3 protein
-	TRBJ2-3	-	TRBV6-1	TGTGCCACCAAGTGGGCTAGCACAGATACGCAGTATTTT	CATKWASTDTQYF
TRBD1	TRBJ2-7	-	TRBV7-2	TGTGCCAGCAGCTTAGACGGGGACAGGGTCTACGAGCAGTACTTC	CASSLDGDRVYEQYF
TRBD2	TRBJ2-3	-	TRBV7-3	TGTGCCAGCAGCCAGTCTAGCGGGAGCACAGATACGCAGTATTTT	CASSQSSGSTDTQYF
-	TRBJ1-2	-	TRBV7-9	TGTGCCAGCAGCTTAAGCCAGGGTGTGTGGGGCTACACCTTC	CASSLSQGVWGYTF
-	TRBJ1-4	once	TRBV28	TGTGCCAGCAGTTTGGTTGGTGTGAGTGAAAAACTGTTTTTT	CASSLVGVSEKLFF
-	TRBJ2-5	-	TRBV4-2	TGTGCCAGCAGCCTTTCGGGGGCGAACCAAGAGACCCAGTACTTC	CASSLSGANQETQYF
TRBD1	TRBJ2-3	-	TRBV5-5	TGTGCCAGCAGATTGGACAGGCCCAGCACAGATACGCAGTATTTT	CASRLDRPSTDTQYF
-	TRBJ2-1	-	TRBV7-9	TGTGCCAGCAGACGACTTCGGGGGCCCGCCAGCAATGAGCAGTTCTTC	CASRRLRGPASNEQFF
TRBD2	TRBJ2-3	few	TRBV15	TGTGCCACCAGCAGAGAGTTGCGGGAGTCAGATACGCAGTATTTT	CATSRELRESDTQYF
-	TRBJ2-7	-	TRBV7-8	TGTGCCAGCACCTCCAACACAGGGACCGAGCAGTACTTC	CASTSNTGTEQYF
-	TRBJ1-4	-	TRBV7-6	TGTGCCAGCAGCGTCGGGGGGGCGGAAGGTGAAAAACTGTTTTTT	CASSVGGAEGEKLFF
-	TRBJ1-2	few	TRBV5-1	TGCGCCAGCAGCTTGGAGGGGAGGGACTATGGCTACACCTTC	CASSLEGRDYGYTF
-	TRBJ1-1	once	TRBV27	TGTGCCAGCAGTTTCAGGAGGGGAACTGAAGCTTTCTTT	CASSFRRGTEAFF
-	TRBJ2-3	-	TRBV28	TGTGCCAGCAGTTTGGCTTCTGCTGGGGCAGATACGCAGTATTTT	CASSLASAGADTQYF
-	TRBJ1-2	few	TRBV19	TGTGCCAGTATTTCTCCTAACTATGGCTACACCTTC	CASISPNYGYTF
TRBD2	TRBJ2-7	-	TRBV27	TGTGCCAGCAGTTCCGTGCGGGAGGGCTACGAGCAGTACTTC	CASSSVREGYEQYF
TRBD1	TRBJ2-7	-	TRBV25-1	TGTGCCACGAGGACAGGGGGATCCTACGAGCAGTACTTC	CATRTGGSYEQYF
TRBD1	TRBJ2-3	-	TRBV19	TGTGCCAGTAGTAACAGGGGTAACACAGATACGCAGTATTTT	CASSNRGNTDTQYF
-	TRBJ2-5	-	TRBV9	TGTGCCAGCAGCGTAGATGGGGGAAGAGAAGAGACCCAGTACTTC	CASSVDGGREETQYF
TRBD2	TRBJ2-7	few	TRBV4-2	TGTGCCAGCAGCCAAGATGGGACTAGCGGGGGGTACGAGCAGTACTTC	CASSQDGTSGGYEQYF
-	TRBJ1-2	-	TRBV5-6	TGTGCCAGCAGCTCGGGCTCATCTAACTATGGCTACACCTTC	CASSSGSSNYGYTF
TRBD2	TRBJ2-3	few	TRBV27	TGTGCCAGCAGTTACCAGCGGGAGTCGGTCGTGCAGTATTTT	CASSYQRESVVQYF
-	TRBJ2-3	-	TRBV7-2	TGTGCCAGCAGCTTCACAGGGACGGCGGATACGCAGTATTTT	CASSFTGTADTQYF
-	TRBJ2-2	-	TRBV29-1	TGCAGCGTGGGAACCGACTTGACCGGGGAGCTGTTTTTT	CSVGTDLTGELFF
-	TRBJ2-7	-	TRBV5-1	TGCGCCAGCAGCTTAGGGGACATCGGCTCCTACGAGCAGTACTTC	CASSLGDIGSYEQYF
-	TRBJ1-2	few	TRBV6-1	TGTGCCAGCAGTGAACTAGGGAGCGGCTACACCTTC	CASSELGSGYTF
-	TRBJ1-1	-	TRBV10-3	TGTGCCATCAGTGAGGGTTGGGGAATGGGAGCGCCTGAAGCTTTCTTT	CAISEGWGMGAPEAFF
-	TRBJ2-5	-	TRBV18	TGTGCCAGCTCACCACGGGCCAGGGATGGGCAAGAGACCCAGTACTTC	CASSPRARDGQETQYF
-	TRBJ1-5	-	TRBV11-2	TGTGCCAGCAGCTTAGACCGTAATCAGCCCCAGCATTTT	CASSLDRNQPQHF
TRBD1	TRBJ1-5	-	TRBV7-2	TGTGCCAGCAGCTCCCAGGGGGCAGGCAATCAGCCCCAGCATTTT	CASSSQGAGNQPQHF
-	TRBJ2-7	-	TRBV25-1	TGTGCCAGCATACAAGAAGGGACCTCCTACGAGCAGTACTTC	CASIQEGTSYEQYF
-	TRBJ1-2	-	TRBV21-1	TGTGCCGGAATCAGGCACCTCTATGGCTACACCTTC	CAGIRHLYGYTF